These 6 T cell receptor beta chains share one sample of origin, sequenced in a study of CD8+ T cells in alopecia areata. Reverse transcribed after extraction, RNA yielded cDNA as the sequencing template. Data came from immunoSEQ multiplex PCR; TCRdb stores just in-frame clones and leaves some out. The sample holds approximately 11,000 clones, over 55% seen once. Patients with alopecia areata provided lesional scalp punch biopsies as well as peripheral blood. The sample here was skin, taken at week 0. Receptors were obtained from a human donor with alopecia areata.

The chain employs TRBV19 and TRBJ2-3; TRBD2 matches at 9 bases. In germline, CDR1 is LNHDA, CDR2 SQIVND (reference sequence). V shed 6 bases, J shed 3 bases, and the junction held 10 bases outside the gene matches. This CDR3 region has 16 residues. The CDR3 bases are TGTGCCAGTAGCCTCCTTAGCGGGAGTTCAACAGATACGCAGTATTTT. Its translation: CASSLLSGSSTDTQYF.

The rearrangement uses TRBV29-1 and TRBJ2-1; 8 bases align to TRBD1. With 7 bases clipped from V and 2 bases from J, the junction kept 7 bases outside the gene matches. The germline V gene has CDR1 SQVTM and CDR2 ANQGSEA. This CDR3 spans 14 amino acids. CDR3 protein: CSAQDRGAYNEQFF. The CDR3, as DNA: TGCAGCGCCCAAGACAGGGGCGCCTACAATGAGCAGTTCTTC.

This clone was seen a few times. The V and J genes are TRBV6-5 and TRBJ1-2; 8 nucleotides agree with TRBD1. The CDR3 spans 13 residues. Germline trimming cut 5 bases from V and 8 bases from J; bases unmatched to any gene: 7. Germline lookup yields CDR1 MNHEY and CDR2 SVGAGI. CDR3 DNA sequence: TGTGCCAGCAGTACCGGACAGGGAGGCGGCTACACCTTC. Translated, it gives CASSTGQGGGYTF.

The J gene is TRBJ2-1, the V gene TRBV6-1; 8 nucleotides align to TRBD2. This CDR3 is built from 14 residues. Germline V gene data show CDR1 as MNHNS and CDR2 as SASEGT. Trimming cost V 4 bases and J 10 bases; bases outside gene matches: 9. In DNA, the CDR3 is TGTGCCAGCAGTGCCCGCGGGGGGTCAAGAGAGCAGTTCTTC. Its protein is CASSARGGSREQFF.

The chain uses TRBV30 and TRBJ1-1, with D unclear. The V end lost 3 bases, the J end lost 1 base, and 9 bases lay between the germline ends. The V gene's germline CDR1 is GTSNPN and CDR2 SVGIG (reference sequence). The length of the CDR3 is 13 residues. The CDR3 DNA follows: TGTGCCTGGAGGGGTAAAAGGAACACTGAAGCTTTCTTT. Amino acid sequence: CAWRGKRNTEAFF.

The chain combines TRBV7-9 with TRBJ2-2, with D maybe TRBD2 (6 bases). Trimming shortened V by 5 bases and J by 8 bases, and 18 bases separated the two germline ends. Germline loops: CDR1 SEHNR, CDR2 FQNEAQ (reference sequence). The CDR3 extends over 15 amino acids. CDR3 region: CASSPYGRDWGELFF. The CDR3 nucleotides are TGTGCCAGCAGCCCGTACGGCCGGGACTGGGGGGAGCTGTTTTTT.